This paragraph covers one TCR beta chain sequence. The assay was immunoSEQ multiplex PCR, and TCRdb's table has in-frame clones only and misses some. The sample lists approximately 140,000 clones; about 83% were seen once. With 0 bases removed from V and 0 bases from J, the gap between germline ends came to 14 bases. Per the germline V gene, CDR1 is SGHTS and CDR2 is YDEGEE. The CDR3 has 17 residues. The sample comes from a study of blood T cell repertoires in COVID-19. The TCR comes from a human donor in a cohort sampled during active COVID-19. The chain couples TRBV5-8 to TRBJ2-3; D ambiguous. The sequencing sample was made of peripheral blood. CDR3 sequence reads: CASSLATASRSTDTQYF. The CDR3 region has the DNA TGTGCCAGCAGCTTGGCTACGGCCTCGAGGAGCACAGATACGCAGTATTTT.